The rows below give T cell receptor beta chains drawn from one sample of a study of blood T cell repertoires in COVID-19. Clones were sequenced by immunoSEQ multiplex PCR, and TCRdb holds only the in-frame ones, with some missing. The sample carries hundreds of thousands of clones, almost 90% recorded once. Sequenced: PBMCs or T cells enriched from blood (not recorded which). These TCRs come from a man aged 25-45 years who had been exposed to COVID-19. CDR3s include the opening cysteine and the closing phenylalanine or tryptophan. D genes are given only for firm matches. Clone size is stated in some rows and not others, as once, few, many or a class when expanded.

TRBJ1-5	NA	TRBD1	TRBV27	TGTGCCAGCAGTCCCGAGACAGGGGGCAATCAGCCCCAGCATTTT	CASSPETGGNQPQHF
TRBJ1-6	NA	NA	TRBV4-1	TGCGCCAGCAGCCAAAGGGAGGATTCACCCCTCCACTTT	CASSQREDSPLHF
TRBJ2-7	NA	TRBD1	TRBV19	TGTGCCAGTAGTATAGGGACCGGGACAGGGGATGTCGAGCAGTACTTC	CASSIGTGTGDVEQYF
TRBJ2-1	NA	TRBD2	TRBV7-3	TGTGCCAGCAGCTTAAGCGGGGGGGCCAATGAGCAGTTCTTC	CASSLSGGANEQFF
TRBJ1-5	NA	TRBD1	TRBV5-1	TGCGCCAGCACCACTGGGACAGAGCCCAATCAGCCCCAGCATTTT	CASTTGTEPNQPQHF
TRBJ2-1	NA	TRBD1	TRBV9	TGTGCCAGCAGCGTAAAACCACCGGGACAGGGTGTAAATGAGCAGTTCTTC	CASSVKPPGQGVNEQFF
TRBJ2-5	NA	TRBD2	TRBV4-2	TGTGCCAGCAGCCAAGGGGCGGGGGGGCCACAAGAGACCCAGTACTTC	CASSQGAGGPQETQYF
TRBJ1-2	NA	NA	TRBV5-4	TGTGCCAGCAGCTTGTTGGGAGTAAGAGAGCATGGCTACACCTTC	CASSLLGVREHGYTF
TRBJ1-6	NA	TRBD1	TRBV5-4	TGTGCCAGCAGTCCCGGGACAGGGCGTTGGAATTCACCCCTCCACTTT	CASSPGTGRWNSPLHF
TRBJ2-5	NA	NA	TRBV5-6	TGTGCCAGCAGCTCGGGCGGGAATGCGGAGACCCAGTACTTC	CASSSGGNAETQYF
TRBJ1-5	NA	TRBD1	TRBV11-2	TGTGCCAGCAGCGAAAGGACAGGGCGTTGGGATAGCAATCAGCCCCAGCATTTT	CASSERTGRWDSNQPQHF
TRBJ1-4	NA	TRBD1	TRBV13	TGTGCCAGCAGCTTGGGGACAGGGGGCAGTGAAAAACTGTTTTTT	CASSLGTGGSEKLFF
TRBJ1-1	NA	NA	TRBV19	TGTGCCAGTAGCGCCTTCAGGGATAACACTGAAGCTTTCTTT	CASSAFRDNTEAFF
TRBJ2-7	few	TRBD2	TRBV11-2	TGTGCCAGCGCCCCCCAACTAGCGGGGGATGCCTACGAGCAGTACTTC	CASAPQLAGDAYEQYF
TRBJ1-2	NA	NA	TRBV18	TGTGCCAGCTCACCCCAGAGGGTAAGCGGTGGCTACACCTTC	CASSPQRVSGGYTF
TRBJ2-1	NA	TRBD2	TRBV12-5	TGTGCTAGTGACAGAAGCGGGGGGTGGAATGAGCAGTTCTTC	CASDRSGGWNEQFF